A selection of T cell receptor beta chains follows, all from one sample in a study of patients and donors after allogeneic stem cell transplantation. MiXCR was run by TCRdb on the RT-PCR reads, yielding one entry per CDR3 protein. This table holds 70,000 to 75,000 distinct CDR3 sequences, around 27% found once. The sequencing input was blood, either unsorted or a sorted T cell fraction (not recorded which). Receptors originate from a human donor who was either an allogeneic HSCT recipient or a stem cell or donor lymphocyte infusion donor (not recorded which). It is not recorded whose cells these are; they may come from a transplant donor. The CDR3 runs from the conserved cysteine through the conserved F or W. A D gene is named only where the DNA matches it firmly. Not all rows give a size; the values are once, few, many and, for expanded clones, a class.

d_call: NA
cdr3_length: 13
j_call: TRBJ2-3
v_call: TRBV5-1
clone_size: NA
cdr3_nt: TGCGCCAGCCACCTTTCAGTCTCTGATACGCAGTATTTT
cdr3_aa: CASHLSVSDTQYF

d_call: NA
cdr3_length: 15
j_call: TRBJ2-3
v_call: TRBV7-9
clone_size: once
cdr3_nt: TGTGCCAGCAGTCAACTTGTGCGGGAAGGAGATACGCAGTATTTT
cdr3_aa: CASSQLVREGDTQYF

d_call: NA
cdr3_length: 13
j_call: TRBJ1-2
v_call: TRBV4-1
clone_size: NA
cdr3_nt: TGCGCCAGCAGCCAAGTGACTGGGCCTGGCTACACCTTC
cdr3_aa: CASSQVTGPGYTF

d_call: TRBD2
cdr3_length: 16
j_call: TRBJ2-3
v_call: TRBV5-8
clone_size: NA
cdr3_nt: TGTGCCAGCAGCTCAAGACTAGCGGGGGTGAGAGATACGCAGTATTTT
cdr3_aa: CASSSRLAGVRDTQYF

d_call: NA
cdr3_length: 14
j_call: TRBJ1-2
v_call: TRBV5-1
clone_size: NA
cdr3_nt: TGCGCCAGCAGCTTGGGGTCCGGTGATATGGGCTACACCTTC
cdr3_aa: CASSLGSGDMGYTF

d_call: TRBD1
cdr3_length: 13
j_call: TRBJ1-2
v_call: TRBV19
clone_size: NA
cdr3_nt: TGTGCCAGTAGTGAGGACAGGGCTTATGGCTACACCTTC
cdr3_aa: CASSEDRAYGYTF

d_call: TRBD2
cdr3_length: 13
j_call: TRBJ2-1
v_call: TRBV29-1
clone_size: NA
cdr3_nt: TGCAGCGTTCGGGACTATAGAGGTAATGAGCAGTTCTTC
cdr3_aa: CSVRDYRGNEQFF

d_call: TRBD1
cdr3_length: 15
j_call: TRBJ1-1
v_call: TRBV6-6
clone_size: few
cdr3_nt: TGTGCCAGCAGAATGGGGACAGGGGAAGGCGCTGAAGCTTTCTTT
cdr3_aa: CASRMGTGEGAEAFF

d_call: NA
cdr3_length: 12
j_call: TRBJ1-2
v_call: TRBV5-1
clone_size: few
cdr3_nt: TGCGCCAGCAGCGGCGACAGCTATGGCTACACCTTC
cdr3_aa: CASSGDSYGYTF

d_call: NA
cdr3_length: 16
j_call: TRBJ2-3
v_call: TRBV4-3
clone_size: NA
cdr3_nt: TGCGCCAGCAGCCAAGACTCCGCGACTAGGGCAGATACGCAGTATTTT
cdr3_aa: CASSQDSATRADTQYF

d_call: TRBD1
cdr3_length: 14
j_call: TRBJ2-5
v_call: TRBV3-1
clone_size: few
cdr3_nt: TGTGCCAGCAGCCAGGGGACAGGGGGAGAGACCCAGTACTTC
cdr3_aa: CASSQGTGGETQYF

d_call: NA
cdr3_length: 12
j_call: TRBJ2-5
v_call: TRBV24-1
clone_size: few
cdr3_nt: TGTGCCACCAGTCGTTGGGGAGAGACCCAGTACTTC
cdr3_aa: CATSRWGETQYF

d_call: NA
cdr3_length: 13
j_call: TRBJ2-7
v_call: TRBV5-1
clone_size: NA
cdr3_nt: TGCGCCAGCAGCTCCGTCCAGGGGGGCGAGCAGTACTTC
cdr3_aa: CASSSVQGGEQYF

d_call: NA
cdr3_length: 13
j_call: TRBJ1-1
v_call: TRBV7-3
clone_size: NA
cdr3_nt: TGTGCCAGCAGCTTTGATTTGAACACTGAAGCTTTCTTT
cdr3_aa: CASSFDLNTEAFF

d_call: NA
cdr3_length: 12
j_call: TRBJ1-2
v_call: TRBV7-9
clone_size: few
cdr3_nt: TGTGCCAGCAGCTTAAAGATCTATGGCTACACCTTC
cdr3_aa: CASSLKIYGYTF

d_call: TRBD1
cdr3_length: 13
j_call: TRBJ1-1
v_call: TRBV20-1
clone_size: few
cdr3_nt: TGCAGTGCTAGCCCGACAGGGCTCACTGAAGCTTTCTTT
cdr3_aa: CSASPTGLTEAFF

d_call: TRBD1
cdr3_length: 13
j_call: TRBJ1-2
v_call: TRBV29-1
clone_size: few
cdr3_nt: TGCAGCGTTGAACCGACAGGGGTGAATGGCTACACCTTC
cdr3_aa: CSVEPTGVNGYTF

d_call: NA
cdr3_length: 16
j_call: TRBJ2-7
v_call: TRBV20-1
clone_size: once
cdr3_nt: TGCAGTGCTAGAGATCGGAGGGGGCATGAGTACTACGAGCAGTACTTC
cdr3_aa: CSARDRRGHEYYEQYF

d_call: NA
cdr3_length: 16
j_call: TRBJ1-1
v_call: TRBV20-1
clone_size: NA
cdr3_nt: TGCAGTGCTAGAGATCCCACCGGGGAGGGCGGTACTGAAGCTTTCTTT
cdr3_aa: CSARDPTGEGGTEAFF

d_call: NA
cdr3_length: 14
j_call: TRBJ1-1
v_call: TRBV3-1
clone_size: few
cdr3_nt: TGTGCCAGCAGCCGTATGACAGCGAACACTGAAGCTTTCTTT
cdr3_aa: CASSRMTANTEAFF

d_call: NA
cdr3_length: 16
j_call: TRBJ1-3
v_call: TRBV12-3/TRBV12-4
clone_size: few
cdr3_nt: TGTGCCAGCAGCCCCCGGGACATCGGCTCTGGAAACACCATATATTTT
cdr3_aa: CASSPRDIGSGNTIYF

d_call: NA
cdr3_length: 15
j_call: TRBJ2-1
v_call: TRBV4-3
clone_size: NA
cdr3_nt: TGCGCCAGCAGCCTAGGGACACCCCCAGGGGATGAGCAGTTCTTC
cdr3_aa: CASSLGTPPGDEQFF

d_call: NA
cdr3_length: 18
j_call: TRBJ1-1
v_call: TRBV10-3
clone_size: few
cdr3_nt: TGTGCCATCACCGAAGGTGTGGTAGGGAGGTTGCCGAACACTGAAGCTTTCTTT
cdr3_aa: CAITEGVVGRLPNTEAFF

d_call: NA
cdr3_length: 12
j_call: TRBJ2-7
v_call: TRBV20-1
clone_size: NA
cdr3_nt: TGCAGTGCTAGCGGGGGGCCGTGGGAGCAGTACTTC
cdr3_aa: CSASGGPWEQYF

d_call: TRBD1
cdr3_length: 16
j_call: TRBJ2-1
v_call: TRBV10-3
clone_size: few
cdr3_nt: TGTGCCATCAGTGAGTCTAAGACAGGGGGCTACAATGAGCAGTTCTTC
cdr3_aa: CAISESKTGGYNEQFF

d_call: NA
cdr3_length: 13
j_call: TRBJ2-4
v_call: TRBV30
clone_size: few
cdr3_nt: TGTGCCTGGAGTGTAAACAGCCAAAACATTCAGTACTTC
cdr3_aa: CAWSVNSQNIQYF

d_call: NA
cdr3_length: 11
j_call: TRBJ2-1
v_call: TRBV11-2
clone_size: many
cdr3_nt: TGTGCCAGCAGCTTCGGGAATGAGCAGTTCTTC
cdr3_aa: CASSFGNEQFF

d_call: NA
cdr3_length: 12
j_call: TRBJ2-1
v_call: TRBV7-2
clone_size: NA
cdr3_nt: TGTGCCAGCAGCCGGAGGAGTAATGAGCAGTTCTTC
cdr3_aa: CASSRRSNEQFF

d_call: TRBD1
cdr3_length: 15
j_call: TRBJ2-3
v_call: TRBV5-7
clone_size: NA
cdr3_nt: TGTGCCAGCAGCTTGAGGAGACAGGGGACAGATACGCAGTATTTT
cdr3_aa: CASSLRRQGTDTQYF

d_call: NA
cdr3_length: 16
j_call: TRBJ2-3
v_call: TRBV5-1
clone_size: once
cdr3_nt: TGCGCCAGCAGCTTACCGGGACCGAGAGTCTCAGATACGCAGTATTTT
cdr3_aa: CASSLPGPRVSDTQYF

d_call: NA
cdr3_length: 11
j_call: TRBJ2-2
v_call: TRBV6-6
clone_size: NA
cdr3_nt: TGTGCCAGCACTTCCACCGGGGAGCTGTTTTTT
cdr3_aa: CASTSTGELFF

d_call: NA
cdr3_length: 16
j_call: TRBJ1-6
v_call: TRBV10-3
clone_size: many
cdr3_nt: TGTGCCATCAGTGAGTCCCGAATCCGCGATAATTCACCCCTCCACTTT
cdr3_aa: CAISESRIRDNSPLHF

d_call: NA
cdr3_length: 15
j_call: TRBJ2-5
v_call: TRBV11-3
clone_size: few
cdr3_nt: TGTGCCAGCAGCTTATTCCTGTCCAGCCAAGAGACCCAGTACTTC
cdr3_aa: CASSLFLSSQETQYF

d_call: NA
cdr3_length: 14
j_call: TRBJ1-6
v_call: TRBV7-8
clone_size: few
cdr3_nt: TGTGCCAGCAGCTTACGCAGGACGCCGGGGCCCCTCCACTTT
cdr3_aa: CASSLRRTPGPLHF

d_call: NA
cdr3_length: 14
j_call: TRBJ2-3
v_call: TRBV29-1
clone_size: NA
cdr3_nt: TGCAGCGTTGAAGGTTTTCCCGTCACAGATACGCAGTATTTT
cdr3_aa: CSVEGFPVTDTQYF

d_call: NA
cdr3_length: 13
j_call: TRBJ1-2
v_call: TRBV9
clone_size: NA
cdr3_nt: TGTGCCAGCAGCCGTAGTAAGGGCTATGGCTACACCTTC
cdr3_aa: CASSRSKGYGYTF

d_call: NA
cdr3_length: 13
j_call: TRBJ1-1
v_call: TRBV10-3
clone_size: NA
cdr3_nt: TGTGCCATCAGACCCGACGAGGCCCCCGGAGCTTTCTTT
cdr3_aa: CAIRPDEAPGAFF

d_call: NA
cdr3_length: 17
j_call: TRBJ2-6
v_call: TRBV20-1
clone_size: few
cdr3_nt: TGCAGTGCTAGAGATCAGGACATTTATACTGGGGCCAACGTCCTGACTTTC
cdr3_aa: CSARDQDIYTGANVLTF

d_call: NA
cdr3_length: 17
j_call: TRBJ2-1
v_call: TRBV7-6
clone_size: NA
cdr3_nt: TGTGCCAGCAGTTACGGAATTCGGCGGGGGCCTACTCATGAGCAGTTCTTC
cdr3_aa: CASSYGIRRGPTHEQFF

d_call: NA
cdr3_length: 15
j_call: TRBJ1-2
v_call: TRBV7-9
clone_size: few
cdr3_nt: TGTGCCAGCAGCGACCGACAGGCGAGAAACTATGGCTACACCTTC
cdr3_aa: CASSDRQARNYGYTF

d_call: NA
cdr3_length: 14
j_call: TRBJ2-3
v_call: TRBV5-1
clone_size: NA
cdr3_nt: TGCGCCAGCAGCTTGGACCACTCCACAGATACGCAGTATTTT
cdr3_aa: CASSLDHSTDTQYF

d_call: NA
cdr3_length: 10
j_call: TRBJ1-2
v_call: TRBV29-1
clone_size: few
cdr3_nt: TGCAGCGTCGCCGGGGTTGGCTACACCTTC
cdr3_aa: CSVAGVGYTF

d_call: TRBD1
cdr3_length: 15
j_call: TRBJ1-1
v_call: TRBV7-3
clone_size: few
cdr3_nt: TGTGCCAGCAGCCCAGGGACAGGGGCGAACACTGAAGCTTTCTTT
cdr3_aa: CASSPGTGANTEAFF

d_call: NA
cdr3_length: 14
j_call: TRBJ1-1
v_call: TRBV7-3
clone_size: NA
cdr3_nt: TGTGCCAGCAGCCTGGCGGGGGGTGCCCCCGAAGCTTTCTTT
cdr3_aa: CASSLAGGAPEAFF

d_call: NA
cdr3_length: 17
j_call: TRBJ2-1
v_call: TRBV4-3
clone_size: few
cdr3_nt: TGCGCCAGCAGCCAAGGTCCCGGGGGTTTCTCCTACAATGAGCAGTTCTTC
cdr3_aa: CASSQGPGGFSYNEQFF

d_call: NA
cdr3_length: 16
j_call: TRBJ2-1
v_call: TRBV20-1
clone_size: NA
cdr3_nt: TGCAGTGCTAGGTTTTCTCCCGGGACACCCCTGGACGAGCAGTTCTTC
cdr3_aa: CSARFSPGTPLDEQFF

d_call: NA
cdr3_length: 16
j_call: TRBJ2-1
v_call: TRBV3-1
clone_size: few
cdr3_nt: TGTGCCAGCAGCCCATCATCCGGGGCGTTTTACAATGAGCAGTTCTTC
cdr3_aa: CASSPSSGAFYNEQFF

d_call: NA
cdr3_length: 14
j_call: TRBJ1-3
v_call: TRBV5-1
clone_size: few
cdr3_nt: TGCGCCAGCAGCTTAAGCAACTCTGGAAACACCATATATTTT
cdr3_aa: CASSLSNSGNTIYF

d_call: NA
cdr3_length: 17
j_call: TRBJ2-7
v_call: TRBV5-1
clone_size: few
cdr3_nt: TGCGCCAGCAGCTATCGTCTAGGGGGTGAACCCACCTACGAGCAGTACTTC
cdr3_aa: CASSYRLGGEPTYEQYF

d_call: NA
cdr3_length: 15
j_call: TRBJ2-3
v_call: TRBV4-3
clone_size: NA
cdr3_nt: TGCGCCAGCAGCCACCAGACTAGTCCAGGGGATACGCAGTATTTT
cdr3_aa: CASSHQTSPGDTQYF

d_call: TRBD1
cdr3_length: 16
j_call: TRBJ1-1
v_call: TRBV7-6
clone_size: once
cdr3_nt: TGTGCCATCAGCTTCTCGACAGGGCGTTTTTACACTGAAGCTTTCTTT
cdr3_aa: CAISFSTGRFYTEAFF

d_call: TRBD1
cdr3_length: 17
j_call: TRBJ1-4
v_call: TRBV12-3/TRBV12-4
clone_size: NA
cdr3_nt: TGTGCCAGCAGTACAGATCGCGGACAGGGGGACATTGAAAAACTGTTTTTT
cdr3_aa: CASSTDRGQGDIEKLFF

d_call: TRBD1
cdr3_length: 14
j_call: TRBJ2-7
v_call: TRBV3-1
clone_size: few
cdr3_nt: TGTGCCAGCAGCCCCGGGACAGGGGCCTACGAGCAGTACTTC
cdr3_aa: CASSPGTGAYEQYF

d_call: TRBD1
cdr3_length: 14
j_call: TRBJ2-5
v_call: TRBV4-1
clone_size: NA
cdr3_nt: TGCGCCAGCAGCCACTGGACAGGCCAAGAGACCCAGTACTTC
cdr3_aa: CASSHWTGQETQYF

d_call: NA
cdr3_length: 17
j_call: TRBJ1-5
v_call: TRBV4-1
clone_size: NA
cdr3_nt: TGCGCCAGCAGCCAAGAAAGGGACACTGGGGGCAATCAGCCCCAGCATTTT
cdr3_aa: CASSQERDTGGNQPQHF

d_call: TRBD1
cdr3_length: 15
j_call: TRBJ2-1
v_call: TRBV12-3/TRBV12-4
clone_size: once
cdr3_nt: TGTGCCAGCACCGGGACAGGGAGGAGTTACAATGAGCAGTTCTTC
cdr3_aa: CASTGTGRSYNEQFF

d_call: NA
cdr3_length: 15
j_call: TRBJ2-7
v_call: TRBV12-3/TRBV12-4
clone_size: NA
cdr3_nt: TGTGCCAGCAGTCCGGACTTTGCGGAGCACTACGAGCAGTACTTC
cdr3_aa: CASSPDFAEHYEQYF